This T cell receptor beta chain was sequenced for a study of T cell responses to AZD1222 COVID-19 vaccine. Here immunoSEQ multiplex PCR was the method, and the copy in TCRdb shows in-frame clones only, minus some. Here the sample spans over 95,000 clones, approximately 91% being singletons. Regarding the study as a whole: Regions 160-218 and 743-854 held dominance among vaccine-associated CD4 TCRs, which spanned spike.

The germline V gene encodes CDR1 LGHNT and CDR2 FRNRAP. Trimming shortened V by 5 bases and J by 6 bases, and 19 bases separated the two germline ends. The CDR3 runs to 16 residues. Turning to this clone: Its antigen remains unknown.

The TCR originated in an adult in good health. V gene TRBV12-5 combines with J gene TRBJ2-2; no reliable D call. The sequencing used peripheral blood, collected on day 0 of AZD1222 vaccination. CDR3 bases: TGTGCTAGTGGTCAAAACAATTCTTCCGGCCCCGGGGAGCTGTTTTTT. Its protein is CASGQNNSSGPGELFF.